The 11 T cell receptor beta chains below come from one sample, sequenced in a study of CD8+ T cells in alopecia areata. Extraction and reverse transcription of RNA yielded cDNA as the sequencing template. Only in-frame clones appear in the TCRdb table, and some are missing; sequencing was by immunoSEQ multiplex PCR. Of about 130,000 clones listed, around three fifths are singletons. The sequenced sample was CD4+ T cells sorted from blood, obtained at week 0. The receptors were gathered from a human donor with alopecia areata.

DNA for the CDR3: TGTGCCAGCAGCTCGGCGGGCGGTGGCTACACCTTC. Its translation: CASSSAGGGYTF. The chain recombines TRBV9 with TRBJ1-2; D is unresolved. The V and J ends lost 4 bases and 7 bases respectively, with 11 bases between them. The CDR3 contains 12 residues. Per germline, CDR1 SGDLS and CDR2 YYNGEE.

This sequence joins TRBV5-1 and TRBJ2-6; D remains unclear. Germline V gene lookup returns CDR1 SGHRS and CDR2 YFSETQ. The V and J ends lost 0 bases and 4 bases respectively, with 14 bases between them. The CDR3 is made up of 17 amino acids. CDR3 nucleotide sequence: TGCGCCAGCAGCTTGGCGTTGGCCATACCGGGGGCCAACGTCCTGACTTTC. As protein: CASSLALAIPGANVLTF.

The chain uses TRBV25-1 and TRBJ2-3; D may be TRBD1 (6 bases). The ends were cut back, 5 bases at V and 1 base at J, with 10 bases in the middle. The CDR3 is made up of 14 amino acids. Germline V CDR1 and CDR2: MGHDK, SYGVNS. The CDR3, as DNA: TGTGCCAGCAGTTTACAGGGTGGCACAGATACGCAGTATTTT. As protein: CASSLQGGTDTQYF.

The chain is built from TRBV10-2 and TRBJ2-5; D is perhaps TRBD1 (6 bases). CDR3 length equals 15 residues. The V gene's germline CDR1 is WSHSY and CDR2 SAAADI. V lost 7 bases, J lost 0 bases, and 15 bases lay in between. In DNA form, the CDR3 reads TGCGCCAGCATCGAGGACAGAGAGAACCAAGAGACCCAGTACTTC. It codes for CASIEDRENQETQYF.

This chain's CDR3 is CASSFTGTGGEDTQYF. The DNA of the CDR3 is TGCGCCAGCAGCTTCACCGGGACAGGGGGGGAAGATACGCAGTATTTT. The chain employs TRBV5-1 and TRBJ2-3; 11 positions agree with TRBD1. The germline V gene encodes CDR1 SGHRS and CDR2 YFSETQ. Germline trimming cut 2 bases from V and 5 bases from J; bases unmatched to any gene: 7. The CDR3 consists of 16 residues.

This clone was counted only a few times. The chain employs TRBV18 and TRBJ1-5, with D unresolved. V lost 2 bases and J lost 5, with 7 bases in between. The CDR3 contains 13 residues. The V gene's germline CDR1 is KGHSH and CDR2 LQKENI. The CDR3 protein is CASSPYRDQPQHF. The CDR3 DNA is TGTGCCAGCTCACCATACCGGGATCAGCCCCAGCATTTT. Combining the CDR3 with reference TRBV18 and TRBJ1-5 gives the whole variable domain NAGVMQNPRHLVRRRGQEARLRCSPMKGHSHVYWYRQLPEEGLKFMVYLQKENIIDESGMPKERFSAEFPKEGPSILRIQQVVRGDSAAYFCASSPYRDQPQHFGDGTRLSIL.

The V and J genes are TRBV5-1 and TRBJ2-7; TRBD1 is a possible D gene (5 bases). CDR1 SGHRS and CDR2 YFSETQ come from the germline V gene. This CDR3 has 13 amino acids. The V gene lost 4 bases and the J gene lost 2 bases, with 10 bases spanning the gap. DNA of the CDR3: TGCGCCAGCAGCCTCGACAGAACCTACGAGCAGTACTTC. Its protein product is CASSLDRTYEQYF. Together with reference TRBV5-1 and TRBJ2-7, the CDR3 gives the full variable domain: KAGVTQTPRYLIKTRGQQVTLSCSPISGHRSVSWYQQTPGQGLQFLFEYFSETQRNKGNFPGRFSGRQFSNSRSEMNVSTLELGDSALYLCASSLDRTYEQYFGPGTRLTVT.

V and J are TRBV7-3 and TRBJ2-5; D is uncertain. Germline-derived CDR1 and CDR2 are SGHTA and FQGTGA. The CDR3 runs to 9 residues. CDR3 nucleotide sequence: TGTGACCTCCAAGAGACCCAGTACTTC. Its translation is CDLQETQYF.

CDR3 in amino acids: CASGEGTAIGEKLFF. The CDR3 nucleotides are TGTGCCAGCGGCGAAGGGACAGCCATTGGTGAAAAACTGTTTTTT. The chain has TRBV7-9 and TRBJ1-4, with 7 bases that match TRBD1. The CDR3 is 15 amino acids. CDR1 and CDR2 from the germline V gene are SEHNR and FQNEAQ (reference sequence). V was clipped by 8 bases and J by 7 bases; unmatched bases: 13.

This clone was seen a handful of times. The V gene is TRBV28, the J gene TRBJ2-7, with 14 bases that match TRBD2. The germline gives CDR1 MDHEN, CDR2 SYDVKM. The V and J ends lost 4 bases and 12 bases, in that order; junction bases with no gene match: 11. There are 15 residues in the CDR3. CDR3 DNA: TGTGCCAGCAGTTCCCCCGGGACTAGCGGGAGTAATTTGTACTTC. Residues: CASSSPGTSGSNLYF.

The chain employs TRBV7-2 and TRBJ2-7; 7 nucleotides align to TRBD2. The junction had 6 bases not matched to a gene; V was cut back by 3 bases and J by 7 bases. Germline loops: CDR1 SGHTA, CDR2 FQGNSA. This CDR3 has 13 amino acids. CDR3 residues: CASSLLTSREQYF. For the CDR3, the DNA is TGTGCCAGCAGCTTGCTGACTAGCCGGGAGCAGTACTTC.